These 25 T cell receptor beta chains originate from one sample sequenced in a study of identical twins. TCRdb reanalysed the 5' RACE reads using MiXCR and keeps one entry per CDR3 protein. There are 450,000 or so distinct CDR3 sequences in the sample; approximately 25% occur only once, and around 3% lies in the top ten. The same sample was also studied in work on T cells expressing NK-cell markers.

Specimen: CD4+ T cells sorted from blood. These receptors were taken from a woman in her late teens or twenties in good health.

The CDR3 DNA reads TGTGCCACGGGACTAGCGGGAAGGTTCTTC. Its translation is CATGLAGRFF. J is TRBJ2-1 and V is TRBV2; 13 bases fit TRBD2. The length of the CDR3 is 10 residues. CDR1 and CDR2 from the germline V gene are SNHLY and FYNNEI. V was pared by 10 bases and J by 15 bases, with 3 bases of the junction left unmatched.

This clonotype was detected only a few times. The rearrangement links TRBV27 to TRBJ2-5, with D perhaps matching TRBD1 or TRBD2 (6 bases each). The V gene lost 2 bases and the J gene lost 0 bases, with 16 bases spanning the gap. Germline CDR1 and CDR2: MNHEY and SMNVEV (reference sequence). The CDR3 is 17 amino acids. CDR3 region: CASSLNGGGQNQETQYF. The CDR3 DNA follows: TGTGCCAGCAGTTTAAACGGGGGCGGACAGAACCAAGAGACCCAGTACTTC.

The V and J genes are TRBV6-1 and TRBJ2-7; 7 bases match TRBD1. The CDR3 consists of 12 residues. With 8 bases clipped from V and 4 bases from J, the junction kept 5 bases outside the gene matches. Germline CDR1 MNHNS, CDR2 SASEGT. As DNA, the CDR3 is TGTGCCAGCGACAGGGATAGGTACGAGCAGTACTTC. Translating it yields CASDRDRYEQYF.

This chain links TRBV6-4 with TRBJ1-2; 8 bases match TRBD1. The CDR3 runs 14 residues. Germline CDR1 and CDR2: MRHNA and SNTAGT. Germline trimming cut 5 bases from V and 2 bases from J; bases unmatched to any gene: 4. This CDR3 is CASSRQGLNYGYTF. In nucleotides, the CDR3 is TGTGCCAGCAGTCGACAGGGGTTAAACTATGGCTACACCTTC.

The J gene is TRBJ2-2, the V gene TRBV10-1, with 9 bases identical to TRBD2. The CDR3 covers 15 residues. V was pared by 2 bases and J by 6 bases, with 4 bases of the junction left unmatched. Germline V CDR1 and CDR2: WNHNN, SYGVQD (reference sequence). The CDR3 here is CASSEAASGAGELFF. CDR3 coding DNA: TGCGCCAGCAGTGAGGCGGCTAGCGGGGCCGGGGAGCTGTTTTTT.

The genes are TRBV10-3 and TRBJ2-3; D possibly corresponds to TRBD2 (5 bases). CDR1 is ENHRY, CDR2 SYGVKD, per germline. V dropped 4 bases and J dropped 4 bases, with 15 bases sitting between them. The CDR3 is 15 amino acids. CDR3 DNA: TGTGCCATCAGTGGAGGACTCAGTAGCTCAGATACGCAGTATTTT. This sequence encodes CAISGGLSSSDTQYF.

This chain joins TRBV20-1 and TRBJ2-2; 12 bases align to TRBD2. Germline V lookup: CDR1 DFQATT, CDR2 SNEGSKA (reference sequence). This CDR3 spans 17 amino acids. The V segment lost 0 bases and the J segment 3 bases; nucleotides outside the gene matches: 5. CDR3 amino acids: CSAREGTSGQYTGELFF. DNA of the CDR3: TGCAGTGCTAGAGAGGGGACTAGCGGGCAATACACCGGGGAGCTGTTTTTT.

This clonotype came up a few times. The CDR3 here is CSARRLAGDNEQFF. The CDR3 nucleotides read TGCAGTGCTAGGCGGCTAGCGGGAGACAATGAGCAGTTCTTC. The chain uses TRBV20-1 and TRBJ2-1; 10 bases fit TRBD2. Per germline, CDR1 DFQATT and CDR2 SNEGSKA (reference sequence). V shed 3 bases and J 5 bases; nucleotides not matched to a gene: 4. This CDR3 has 14 residues.

The CDR3 nucleotides read TGCAGTGCTAGAGATAGAAAGGAGACCCAGTACTTC. Translated, it gives CSARDRKETQYF. The V gene is TRBV20-1, the J gene TRBJ2-5; D uncertain. Germline loops: CDR1 DFQATT, CDR2 SNEGSKA (reference sequence). The CDR3 has 12 residues. Trimming stripped 0 bases from V and 5 bases from J, with 7 bases between.

This clonotype has just a few counts. V usage is TRBV10-3 and J usage is TRBJ2-3, with a tentative D call TRBD2 (5 bases). CDR3 length equals 13 residues. Germline V gives CDR1 ENHRY, CDR2 SYGVKD. Trimming took off 9 bases at V and 1 base at J, with 11 bases between the two ends. CDR3 sequence (DNA): TGTGCCATGAACTCCGGGGGCACAGATACGCAGTATTTT. It codes for CAMNSGGTDTQYF.

The chain couples TRBV7-2 to TRBJ2-7, with a tentative D call TRBD1 (6 bases). The CDR3 has 16 amino acids. Germline assignment: CDR1 SGHTA and CDR2 FQGNSA. V lost 3 bases and J 2 bases, leaving 17 bases between the germline ends. CDR3 sequence: CASSLGSGTIAYEQYF. As DNA, the CDR3 is TGTGCCAGCAGCTTGGGGTCCGGGACAATTGCCTACGAGCAGTACTTC. Full variable domain (remainder filled in from reference TRBV7-2 and TRBJ2-7): GAGVSQSPSNKVTEKGKDVELRCDPISGHTALYWYRQSLGQGLEFLIYFQGNSAPDKSGLPSDRFSAERTGGSVSTLTIQRTQQEDSAVYLCASSLGSGTIAYEQYFGPGTRLTVT.

This clonotype was picked up a small number of times. The chain joins TRBV12-3 or TRBV12-4 to TRBJ2-3, with 12 bases fitting TRBD2. The CDR3 sequence is 14 residues long. Losses at the gene ends were 6 bases for V and 4 bases for J; bases not matched to a gene: 2. CDR3 DNA: TGTGCCAGCAGGCTAGCGGGAGGGCCAGATACGCAGTATTTT. Translated: CASRLAGGPDTQYF.

The genes are TRBV5-1 and TRBJ1-2, with 9 bases matching TRBD1. The ends lost 3 bases at V and 7 bases at J; junction bases unmatched: 4. CDR1 is SGHRS and CDR2 is YFSETQ in the germline V gene. CDR3 length equals 13 residues. The CDR3 loop reads CASSWDRVGGYTF. The CDR3, as DNA: TGCGCCAGCAGCTGGGACAGGGTCGGTGGCTACACCTTC.

V is TRBV12-3 or TRBV12-4 and J is TRBJ2-7; possibly TRBD1 for D (6 bases). CDR3 length: 13 residues. V gave up 6 bases and J gave up 5 bases, with 14 bases separating them. CDR3 region: CASSPTGQNEQYF. The DNA of the CDR3 is TGTGCCAGCAGCCCAACTGGACAGAACGAGCAGTACTTC.

The chain combines TRBV7-2 with TRBJ2-7, with a tentative D call TRBD1 (5 bases). The germline V gene encodes CDR1 SGHTA and CDR2 FQGNSA. CDR3 length: 15 residues. V gave up 2 bases and J gave up 0 bases, with 11 bases separating them. The CDR3 coding sequence is TGTGCCAGCAGCTTAAACTTAGGGGCCTCCTACGAGCAGTACTTC. Its translation is CASSLNLGASYEQYF.

The rearrangement joins TRBV6-1 to TRBJ2-6, with 9 nucleotides matching TRBD1. Trimming at V came to 10 bases and at J to 2 bases, leaving 6 bases not matched to a gene. The CDR3 is 15 residues long. The V gene's germline CDR1 is MNHNS and CDR2 SASEGT. The CDR3 nucleotides read TGTGCCACCATACAGGGGGCGGCTGGGGCCAACGTCCTGACTTTC. Translated, it gives CATIQGAAGANVLTF.

This clonotype was counted between two and nine times. The chain is built from TRBV19 and TRBJ2-2; tentative D call: TRBD1 (7 bases). CDR1 and CDR2 from the germline V gene are LNHDA and SQIVND (reference sequence). The CDR3 extends over 15 amino acids. Deletions cut 4 bases from V and 2 bases from J, with 11 bases between. The CDR3 DNA is TGTGCCAGTAGTAGGCGGGACAGAAACACCGGGGAGCTGTTTTTT. It yields the protein CASSRRDRNTGELFF.

The table lists this clonotype with a few counts. The rearrangement joins TRBV20-1 to TRBJ1-2, with D unresolved. Germline CDR1 DFQATT, CDR2 SNEGSKA (reference sequence). V was trimmed by 6 bases and J by 7 bases, leaving 21 bases between them. The CDR3 is 14 residues long. CDR3 loop: CSASATTISGGYTF. The CDR3 DNA follows: TGCAGTGCATCGGCAACCACTATTTCGGGTGGCTACACCTTC.

The chain carries TRBV10-3 and TRBJ2-7; 9 nucleotides match TRBD1. CDR1 and CDR2 from the germline V gene are ENHRY and SYGVKD. V lost 0 bases and J lost 5; bases outside the gene matches: 8. The CDR3 is 16 residues long. As DNA, the CDR3 is TGTGCCATCAGTGAGTCGAACAGGGGGCTTTCCCACGAGCAGTACTTC. Translation gives CAISESNRGLSHEQYF.

The chain employs TRBV20-1 and TRBJ2-5; D not resolved. The CDR3 contains 11 residues. V gave up 3 bases and J gave up 5 bases, with 7 bases separating them. The V gene's germline CDR1 is DFQATT and CDR2 SNEGSKA (reference sequence). CDR3 sequence reads: CSASPGETQYF. The DNA for the CDR3 is TGCAGTGCTAGTCCCGGGGAGACCCAGTACTTC.

This chain uses TRBV4-3 with TRBJ2-7; 7 bases agree with TRBD1. The CDR3 loop spans 14 amino acids. V trimming: 3 bases; J trimming: 2 bases; junction bases outside the gene matches: 4. CDR1 is LGHNA, CDR2 YSLEER, per germline. The CDR3 nucleotides read TGCGCCAGCAGCCAGACAGGGAGTCCCTACGAGCAGTACTTC. The encoded protein is CASSQTGSPYEQYF.

This clonotype has only a few counts. The V and J genes are TRBV7-9 and TRBJ2-7, with a tentative D call TRBD2 (6 bases). CDR3 length: 11 amino acids. Trimming stripped 11 bases from V and 4 bases from J, with 12 bases between. The V gene's germline CDR1 is SEHNR and CDR2 FQNEAQ (reference sequence). CDR3 nucleotide sequence: TGTGCCGGAAACGGGAGTTACGAGCAGTACTTC. The encoded protein is CAGNGSYEQYF.

The chain uses TRBV12-3 or TRBV12-4 and TRBJ1-1, with D perhaps matching TRBD1 (6 bases). This CDR3 is built from 13 residues. V gave up 3 bases and J gave up 11 bases, with 16 bases separating them. The CDR3 bases are TGTGCCAGCAGTTTCTACACAGGGACGGTGGCTTTCTTT. This encodes CASSFYTGTVAFF.

The chain recombines TRBV20-1 with TRBJ2-2; D gene ambiguous. V lost 6 bases to trimming and J lost 1 base, with 6 bases between them. Germline V gene sequence: CDR1 DFQATT, CDR2 SNEGSKA (reference sequence). The CDR3 extends over 12 amino acids. The DNA of the CDR3 is TGCAGTGCAAAGGAGAACACCGGGGAGCTGTTTTTT. Protein: CSAKENTGELFF.

This clonotype has more than one count but fewer than ten. The rearrangement uses TRBV5-1 and TRBJ2-1; the D is unclear. V was pared by 0 bases and J by 0 bases, with 13 bases between. The CDR3 length is 17 residues. Germline V lookup: CDR1 SGHRS, CDR2 YFSETQ. The CDR3 DNA is TGCGCCAGCAGCTTGGGGATACTCCTAAGCTCCTACAATGAGCAGTTCTTC. Translation gives CASSLGILLSSYNEQFF.